Below are 20 T cell receptor beta chains sequenced from a single sample in a study of cytomegalovirus exposure and HLA in healthy donors. PCR amplification relied on 60 Vbeta primers (plus 13 Jbeta primers). TCRdb's copy holds only in-frame clones and misses some; the assay was immunoSEQ multiplex PCR. The sample holds about 170,000 clones, over 80% seen once. The sample was PBMCs. Receptors originate from a girl between 10 and 17 years old in good health and CMV-seropositive.

V is TRBV28 and J is TRBJ2-1; 7 bases map to TRBD1. The CDR3 loop spans 16 amino acids. The trim removed 5 bases at V and 1 base at J, leaving 8 bases unmatched. Looked up from germline, CDR1 is MDHEN and CDR2 is SYDVKM. The CDR3 region has the DNA TGTGCCAGCAGTCCGCGATCCAGGGGGTCCTACAATGAGCAGTTCTTC. Protein product: CASSPRSRGSYNEQFF.

In its sample, this clone was seen once. Other DNA variants within this sample encode the same CDR3. This sequence joins TRBV6-1 and TRBJ1-2, with D possibly being TRBD1 (6 bases). Per germline, CDR1 MNHNS and CDR2 SASEGT. This CDR3 comprises 14 residues. V was shortened by 3 bases and J by 7 bases, with 15 bases between the two germline ends. CDR3 DNA: TGTGCCAGCAGTGAGAGACAGGATACCTTTGGCTACACCTTC. This sequence encodes CASSERQDTFGYTF.

This sequence joins TRBV11-2 and TRBJ1-5; TRBD1 agrees at 7 bases. The V and J ends lost 0 bases and 7 bases, in that order; junction bases with no gene match: 6. CDR3 length: 15 amino acids. Germline V gives CDR1 SGHAT, CDR2 FQNNGV. Here the CDR3 reads CASSLDPGRGQPQHF. CDR3 in DNA: TGTGCCAGCAGCTTAGACCCTGGCAGGGGGCAGCCCCAGCATTTT.

In its sample, this clone was seen many times. The CDR3 loop reads CASSETGGPYNEQFF. CDR3 coding DNA: TGTGCCAGCAGTGAAACGGGGGGGCCCTACAATGAGCAGTTCTTC. J is TRBJ2-1 and V is TRBV25-1; 8 nucleotides line up with TRBD2. CDR3 size: 15 residues. CDR1 MGHDK and CDR2 SYGVNS come from the germline V gene. The V segment lost 2 bases and the J segment 2 bases; nucleotides outside the gene matches: 2.

The V call is TRBV20-1, the J call TRBJ1-1; TRBD1 is a possible D gene (6 bases). Germline V gives CDR1 DFQATT, CDR2 SNEGSKA (reference sequence). V was clipped by 5 bases and J by 9 bases, with 13 bases between them. The CDR3 length is 11 residues. The CDR3 loop reads CSAFRGPKAFF. DNA for the CDR3: TGCAGTGCTTTCAGGGGTCCTAAAGCTTTCTTT.

The chain couples TRBV4-1 to TRBJ2-1; 8 nucleotides agree with TRBD2. The ends lost 1 base at V and 2 bases at J; junction bases unmatched: 10. The length of the CDR3 is 18 residues. Germline V gene sequence: CDR1 MGHRA, CDR2 YSYEKL. CDR3 coding DNA: TGCGCCAGCAGCCAAGTTTCTGTCACGGGAGGGCCCTACAATGAGCAGTTCTTC. Translated, it gives CASSQVSVTGGPYNEQFF.

This chain joins TRBV7-7 and TRBJ2-5, with a tentative D call TRBD2 (8 bases). Germline CDR1 SSHAT, CDR2 FNYEAQ (reference sequence). The CDR3 consists of 12 residues. This CDR3 is CASGVDRETQYF. CDR3 nucleotide sequence: TGTGCTAGCGGGGTGGACAGGGAGACCCAGTACTTC.

The V and J genes are TRBV30 and TRBJ1-2; D not resolved. The germline CDR1 and CDR2 sequences are GTSNPN and SVGIG (reference sequence). This CDR3 comprises 16 residues. Trimming took 4 bases from V and 8 from J, leaving 26 bases between them. CDR3 amino acids: CAWMRHRRSSPRGYTF. The CDR3 nucleotides read TGTGCCTGGATGCGGCATAGGAGGAGCAGTCCGCGGGGCTACACCTTC. Drawing the rest from reference TRBV30 and TRBJ1-2, the complete variable domain is SQTIHQWPATLVQPVGSPLSLECTVEGTSNPNLYWYRQAAGRGLQLLFYSVGIGQISSEVPQNLSASRPQDRQFILSSKKLLLSDSGFYLCAWMRHRRSSPRGYTFGSGTRLTVV.

The CDR3 region is CASSRDRVTNEKLFF. The CDR3 coding sequence is TGTGCCAGCAGCCGGGACAGGGTAACTAATGAAAAACTGTTTTTT. J is TRBJ1-4 and V is TRBV6-1; 9 bases are a match to TRBD1. CDR1 and CDR2 (germline): MNHNS, SASEGT. V shed 6 bases, J shed 1 base, and the junction held 3 bases outside the gene matches. The CDR3 sequence is 15 residues long.

CDR3 sequence reads: CASSTRQGVNEQFF. The CDR3 bases are TGTGCCAGCAGCACTAGACAGGGGGTCAATGAGCAGTTCTTC. This chain links TRBV7-2 with TRBJ2-1; 9 bases match TRBD1. With V trimmed by 5 bases and J by 6 bases, 5 bases remained unmatched. This CDR3 is built from 14 residues. Germline V lookup: CDR1 SGHTA, CDR2 FQGNSA.

This chain joins TRBV5-4 and TRBJ2-7; TRBD2 aligns across 10 bases. J was trimmed by 2 bases and V by 1 base; bases with no gene match: 3. Germline CDR1 and CDR2: SGHNT and YYREEE (reference sequence). The CDR3 consists of 15 residues. The CDR3 region has the DNA TGTGCCAGCAGCTTGTTAGCGGGGGGCGCCTACGAGCAGTACTTC. Translation: CASSLLAGGAYEQYF.

The chain recombines TRBV18 with TRBJ2-1; D gene unclear. The CDR3 has 12 amino acids. Looked up from germline, CDR1 is KGHSH and CDR2 is LQKENI. Trimming stripped 5 bases from V and 4 bases from J, with 6 bases between. This chain's CDR3 is CASSALYNEQFF. In nucleotides, the CDR3 is TGTGCCAGCTCAGCCCTATACAATGAGCAGTTCTTC.

This chain joins TRBV11-2 and TRBJ2-7, with 12 bases that match TRBD1. The CDR3 length is 15 residues. Losses at the gene ends were 5 bases for V and 7 bases for J; bases not matched to a gene: 9. CDR1 is SGHAT, CDR2 FQNNGV, per germline. CDR3: CASSPSGQGAWEQYF. CDR3 nucleotides: TGTGCCAGCAGCCCTTCGGGACAGGGGGCGTGGGAGCAGTACTTC.

The V and J genes are TRBV7-2 and TRBJ2-1; maybe TRBD1 (5 bases). The V and J ends lost 1 base and 4 bases respectively, with 11 bases between them. The V gene's germline CDR1 is SGHTA and CDR2 FQGNSA. The CDR3 is 15 amino acids. CDR3 region: CASSLDGQLYNEQFF. Written as DNA, the CDR3 is TGTGCCAGCAGCTTAGACGGACAACTATACAATGAGCAGTTCTTC.

CDR3 residues: CASSLRQGNYGYTF. The CDR3 coding sequence is TGTGCCAGCAGCCTAAGACAGGGGAACTATGGCTACACCTTC. The chain uses TRBV7-8 and TRBJ1-2; TRBD1 aligns across 8 bases. This CDR3 contains 14 residues. J gave up 2 bases and V 5 bases, and 4 bases lay outside the gene matches. CDR1 SGHVS and CDR2 FQNEAQ come from the germline V gene.

The chain employs TRBV2 and TRBJ1-2; TRBD1 agrees at 7 bases. From germline, CDR1 is SNHLY and CDR2 FYNNEI. Trimming took 6 bases from V and 0 from J; bases not matched to a gene: 4. This CDR3 spans 14 amino acids. The CDR3 coding sequence is TGTGCCAGCAGCACCGGGACAGCTAACTATGGCTACACCTTC. Translating gives CASSTGTANYGYTF.

V and J are TRBV5-1 and TRBJ2-1, with 8 positions matching TRBD1. V lost 4 bases to trimming and J lost 6 bases; unmatched junction nucleotides: 3. Germline loops: CDR1 SGHRS, CDR2 YFSETQ. This CDR3 is built from 13 residues. The CDR3 is CASSRDRPNEQFF. CDR3 nucleotide sequence: TGCGCCAGCAGCCGGGACAGGCCCAATGAGCAGTTCTTC.

The rearrangement joins TRBV19 to TRBJ1-3; 10 bases fit TRBD1. Germline V CDR1 and CDR2: LNHDA, SQIVND (reference sequence). V lost 3 bases, J lost 3 bases, and 2 bases stayed unmatched. This CDR3 region has 15 residues. CDR3 coding DNA: TGTGCCAGTAGTATCGACAGGGGGCTTGGAAACACCATATATTTT. It yields the protein CASSIDRGLGNTIYF.

This sequence joins TRBV29-1 and TRBJ2-3, with 10 bases matching TRBD2. The CDR3 has 14 residues. Germline V CDR1 and CDR2: SQVTM, ANQGSEA. Trimming removed 7 bases from V and 6 bases from J; junction bases left unmatched: 10. DNA of the CDR3: TGCAGCGCCAACGGGGGACTAGCGTTCGATACGCAGTATTTT. It is translated as CSANGGLAFDTQYF.

V is TRBV7-8 and J is TRBJ2-2, with 10 bases aligning to TRBD1. The germline CDR1 and CDR2 sequences are SGHVS and FQNEAQ. The CDR3 extends over 19 amino acids. The junction had 14 bases not matched to a gene; V was cut back by 2 bases and J by 5 bases. This CDR3 is CASSLFPPGTGEKTGELFF. The CDR3, as DNA: TGTGCCAGCAGCTTATTCCCCCCCGGGACAGGGGAGAAGACCGGGGAGCTGTTTTTT. Using reference TRBV7-8 and TRBJ2-2 for the parts outside the CDR3, the full variable domain is GAGVSQSPRYKVAKRGQDVALRCDPISGHVSLFWYQQALGQGPEFLTYFQNEAQLDKSGLPSDRFFAERPEGSVSTLKIQRTQQEDSAVYLCASSLFPPGTGEKTGELFFGEGSRLTVL.